This T cell receptor beta chain was retrieved from a study of cytomegalovirus exposure and HLA in healthy donors. Findings and caveats of the study: TCR sequences were mostly rare, though some public TCRs occurred in many donors. Later on, an analysis tied about 17,000 TCR beta sequences to HLA alleles at 0.05 false discovery rate.

Concerning this clone itself: As yet, its antigen is unknown.

This CDR3 is 14 amino acids long. V gave up 1 base and J gave up 7 bases; unmatched junction bases: 6. Germline CDR1 is GTSNPN and CDR2 is SVGIG (reference sequence). 60 Vbeta and 13 Jbeta primers were used in PCR. Profiling relied on immunoSEQ multiplex PCR, and the TCRdb table lists in-frame clones only, not all of them. The data show roughly 160,000 clones, around 80% seen once. The chain recombines TRBV30 with TRBJ1-1, with TRBD1 matching over 10 bases. Source material: PBMCs. This clonotype was sampled from a male donor in good health and CMV-seropositive. The DNA of the CDR3 is TGTGCCTGGAGTGCGGGACAGGGGAACCTTGAAGCTTTCTTT. Translation gives CAWSAGQGNLEAFF. The variable domain in full, completed from reference TRBV30 and TRBJ1-1, reads SQTIHQWPATLVQPVGSPLSLECTVEGTSNPNLYWYRQAAGRGLQLLFYSVGIGQISSEVPQNLSASRPQDRQFILSSKKLLLSDSGFYLCAWSAGQGNLEAFFGQGTRLTVV.